These 3 T cell receptor beta chains were sequenced from one sample in a study of T cell repertoires in cytomegalovirus infection. Their recognized antigens are unknown. In TCRdb, the reads were re-called with MiXCR into one record per CDR3 protein. The table records 700,000 to 850,000 distinct CDR3 sequences, 30% to 35% of them present only once. The specimen was cultured CD8+ T cells from PBMCs, collected from culture after CMV antigen stimulation. The receptors derive from a human donor in good health (CMV status not recorded). Some clones in this sample may be carry-over from other donors' samples.

The chain links TRBV15 to TRBJ2-7, with D unclear. Trimming pared 0 bases from V and 6 bases from J, leaving 6 bases between. This CDR3 comprises 12 residues. Germline CDR1 is LNHNV and CDR2 is YYDKDF (reference sequence). CDR3 sequence: CATSRDRAEQYV. CDR3 nucleotide sequence: TGTGCCACCAGCAGAGATCGAGCCGAGCAGTACGTC.

V is TRBV7-9 and J is TRBJ1-1; maybe TRBD1 (6 bases). CDR3 size: 12 residues. Germline loops: CDR1 SEHNR, CDR2 FQNEAQ (reference sequence). V lost 5 bases and J 11 bases, leaving 15 bases between the germline ends. The CDR3 DNA reads as TGTGCCAGCAGCCCAGACAGGTTTGTCGCTTTCTTT. This sequence encodes CASSPDRFVAFF.

The J gene is TRBJ1-2, the V gene TRBV24-1; 8 positions match TRBD1. The V gene end was trimmed by 3 bases and the J gene end by 1 base; junction bases not matched to a gene: 3. Germline values: CDR1 KGHDR, CDR2 SFDVKD. The CDR3 covers 15 residues. The CDR3 sequence is CATSDPGQGNYGYTF. As DNA, the CDR3 is TGTGCCACCAGTGATCCCGGACAGGGTAACTATGGCTACACCTTC.